This TCR beta chain came from a study of blood T cell repertoires in COVID-19. Original methodology: Cell counts per sample came from amplifying reference gene primers. This table comes from immunoSEQ multiplex PCR, and its TCRdb copy is limited to in-frame clones, with some not included. V and J calls and clone size are given by that table; D and trimming were obtained from the DNA. The sample holds around 260,000 clones, approximately 85% seen once. J gave up 2 bases and V 3 bases, and 10 bases lay outside the gene matches. The CDR3 extends over 16 amino acids. In germline, CDR1 is SGHDT, CDR2 YYEEEE.

J is TRBJ1-2 and V is TRBV5-6; TRBD1 agrees at 7 bases. The source of this sequence is a human donor in a cohort sampled during active COVID-19. Sequencing was performed on peripheral blood. CDR3 bases: TGTGCCAGCAGCTGGGGCCCCGGGACAGTCAACTATGGCTACACCTTC. It codes for CASSWGPGTVNYGYTF.